These 10 T cell receptor beta chains originate from one sample sequenced in a study of T cells in Graves' hyperthyroidism and ophthalmopathy (dated by TCRdb to between 2018 and 2021). The library was made by multiplex PCR. Sequencing was carried out with an Illumina HiSeq 2000. Amplification of TCR beta CDR3 regions was carried out from RNA transcripts. A first-round RT-PCR of the TCR CDR3 used the HTBI primer set with the Qiagen OneStep RT-PCR kit. The raw public reads went through TCRdb reprocessing: fastp at Q25, MiXCR clone calling, in-frame beta chains kept. Rows with one shared CDR3 protein collapse into an entry with the most common genes and DNA. A total of a few hundred thousand distinct CDR3 sequences appear in this sample, 22% of them only once. In total, the top ten clones hold roughly 60% of the sample. Material: blood. Source of these receptors: a young man with Graves' ophthalmopathy.

Many counts were recorded for this clonotype. The chain uses TRBV30 and TRBJ2-7; possible D gene TRBD2, 6 bases. The CDR3 extends over 14 amino acids. The V end lost 0 bases, the J end lost 0 bases, and 9 bases lay between the germline ends. In germline, CDR1 is GTSNPN, CDR2 SVGIG (reference sequence). The DNA for the CDR3 is TGTGCCTGGAGTGTCGTGACTAGCTCCTACGAGCAGTACTTC. It specifies CAWSVVTSSYEQYF.

This clonotype has a count of ten or more. The CDR3 DNA sequence: TGCGCCAGCGGGCCCGGGCTGATCTCCTACGAGCAGTACTTC. Translated, it gives CASGPGLISYEQYF. The chain employs TRBV5-1 and TRBJ2-7; no clear D gene. Germline CDR1 SGHRS, CDR2 YFSETQ. The CDR3 loop spans 14 amino acids. The germline V and J ends were trimmed by 7 bases and 0 bases, with 14 bases remaining between them.

The V call is TRBV18, the J call TRBJ1-1; TRBD1 might be the D (6 bases). Germline V CDR1 and CDR2: KGHSH, LQKENI. V lost 6 bases, J lost 0 bases, and 17 bases lay in between. The CDR3 extends over 16 amino acids. CDR3 in amino acids: CASSRTDSYMNTEAFF. The CDR3 DNA reads as TGTGCCAGCTCGCGTACGGACAGCTATATGAACACTGAAGCTTTCTTT.

Many counts were recorded for this clonotype. V usage is TRBV6-1 and J usage is TRBJ2-7; 9 positions agree with TRBD1. Germline-derived CDR1 and CDR2 are MNHNS and SASEGT. This CDR3 has 15 residues. With 7 bases clipped from V and 6 bases from J, the junction kept 13 bases outside the gene matches. The CDR3 DNA reads as TGTGCCAGCACCCGAACAGGGGGCGATCCGGGCGAGCAGTACTTC. Translation: CASTRTGGDPGEQYF.

Details on this clonotype: Sequence at one end of the junction differs from germline and may be a read error. This chain links TRBV11-3 with TRBJ2-5, with 8 positions matching TRBD1. Per the germline V gene, CDR1 is SGHNT and CDR2 is YENEEA. The CDR3 contains 15 residues. Written as DNA, the CDR3 is TGTGCCAGCAGCTTAGGAGGGACAGGCCGAGAGGCCCAGTACTTC. Protein: CASSLGGTGREAQYF.

The chain recombines TRBV29-1 with TRBJ2-5; TRBD2 might be the D (6 bases). V shed 0 bases and J shed 3 bases, with 8 bases lying between them. The length of the CDR3 is 13 residues. CDR1 is SQVTM and CDR2 is ANQGSEA in the germline V gene. CDR3 DNA: TGCAGCGTTGAAGATCGGGGGAAAGAGACCCAGTACTTC. It yields the protein CSVEDRGKETQYF. The variable domain in full, completed from reference TRBV29-1 and TRBJ2-5, reads SAVISQKPSRDICQRGTSLTIQCQVDSQVTMMFWYRQQPGQSLTLIATANQGSEATYESGFVIDKFPISRPNLTFSTLTVSNMSPEDSSIYLCSVEDRGKETQYFGPGTRLLVL.

In its sample, this clonotype was seen a few times. V and J are TRBV29-1 and TRBJ2-7; possibly TRBD2 for D (6 bases). The germline CDR1 and CDR2 sequences are SQVTM and ANQGSEA. CDR3 length: 14 amino acids. V was pared by 4 bases and J by 3 bases, with 16 bases between. In DNA form, the CDR3 reads TGCAGCGTTGTGGGAGGTCAGCTAATCTACGAGCAGTACTTC. Its translation: CSVVGGQLIYEQYF.

This clonotype was counted between two and nine times. V gene TRBV12-3 or TRBV12-4 combines with J gene TRBJ2-2; D unresolved. The CDR3 sequence is 14 residues long. The V gene lost 5 bases and the J gene lost 5 bases, with 12 bases spanning the gap. This CDR3 reads CASSIDRLTGELFF. The DNA of the CDR3 is TGTGCCAGCAGTATCGACCGACTGACCGGGGAGCTGTTTTTT.

This chain joins TRBV3-1 and TRBJ2-5; 7 nucleotides match TRBD2. V dropped 6 bases and J dropped 5; count of bases not matched to a gene: 9. The germline V gene has CDR1 LGHDT and CDR2 YNNKEL (reference sequence). The CDR3 extends over 14 amino acids. Here the CDR3 reads CASRKGGRFETQYF. Here the CDR3 DNA reads TGTGCCAGCAGGAAGGGAGGGCGATTTGAGACCCAGTACTTC.

This clonotype was counted ten times or more. The V gene is TRBV6-1, the J gene TRBJ2-3; D may be TRBD2 (5 bases). Looked up from germline, CDR1 is MNHNS and CDR2 is SASEGT. The CDR3 has 14 residues. V lost 5 bases, J lost 5 bases, and 14 bases lay in between. CDR3 sequence: CASSRSPEGDTQYF. For the CDR3, the DNA is TGTGCCAGCAGTCGAAGCCCCGAGGGAGATACGCAGTATTTT.